What follows are 27 T cell receptor beta chains derived from one specimen sequenced in a study of blood T cell repertoires in COVID-19. Clones were sequenced by immunoSEQ multiplex PCR, and TCRdb holds only the in-frame ones, with some missing. The sample lists over 250,000 clones, approximately 87% seen once, with less than 1.6% in the top ten. Sequencing input: peripheral blood. These receptors were taken from a woman between 35 and 50 years old who had recovered from COVID-19.

The chain couples TRBV5-3 to TRBJ1-5, with a weak D call TRBD1 (5 bases). TRBV5-3 belongs to the ORF category, with a function that is uncertain. This CDR3 is 18 amino acids long. Trimming cost V 4 bases and J 2 bases, with 22 bases left between them. The CDR3 reads CARSGVALGQSGNQPQHF. As DNA, the CDR3 is TGTGCCAGAAGCGGGGTTGCGTTGGGGCAGAGTGGCAATCAGCCCCAGCATTTT.

The V gene is TRBV12-3 or TRBV12-4, the J gene TRBJ2-3; weak D call: TRBD2 (6 bases). The CDR3 has 12 residues. The V end lost 8 bases, the J end lost 8 bases, and 14 bases lay between the germline ends. The CDR3 loop reads CASGPRRGTQYF. The CDR3 coding sequence is TGTGCCAGCGGCCCCCGGAGGGGTACGCAGTATTTT.

This chain connects TRBV5-4 to TRBJ1-2; TRBD1 matches 8 bases. J lost 4 bases, V lost 0 bases, and 8 bases had no gene match. The CDR3 is made up of 16 amino acids. Looked up from germline, CDR1 is SGHNT and CDR2 is YYREEE (reference sequence). The CDR3 nucleotides are TGTGCCAGCAGCTTGGGAGGCGGACAGGGACCCTATGGCTACACCTTC. It encodes CASSLGGGQGPYGYTF.

The genes are TRBV30 and TRBJ1-3; D is ambiguous. CDR1 is GTSNPN and CDR2 is SVGIG in the germline V gene (reference sequence). The CDR3 length is 12 residues. The V and J ends lost 4 bases and 4 bases respectively, with 8 bases between them. Written as DNA, the CDR3 is TGTGCCTGGATGCGGGAGGGAAACACCATATATTTT. Translation: CAWMREGNTIYF. Combining the CDR3 with reference TRBV30 and TRBJ1-3 gives the whole variable domain SQTIHQWPATLVQPVGSPLSLECTVEGTSNPNLYWYRQAAGRGLQLLFYSVGIGQISSEVPQNLSASRPQDRQFILSSKKLLLSDSGFYLCAWMREGNTIYFGEGSWLTVV.

This clone was recorded once. The chain links TRBV7-2 to TRBJ2-7, with TRBD1 matching over 9 bases. This CDR3 region has 15 residues. Germline trimming cut 5 bases from V and 6 bases from J; bases unmatched to any gene: 11. CDR1 SGHTA and CDR2 FQGNSA come from the germline V gene. This CDR3 reads CASSVQGAVKAEQYF. Here the CDR3 DNA reads TGTGCCAGCAGCGTACAGGGGGCGGTGAAGGCCGAGCAGTACTTC. Using reference TRBV7-2 and TRBJ2-7 for the parts outside the CDR3, the full variable domain is GAGVSQSPSNKVTEKGKDVELRCDPISGHTALYWYRQSLGQGLEFLIYFQGNSAPDKSGLPSDRFSAERTGGSVSTLTIQRTQQEDSAVYLCASSVQGAVKAEQYFGPGTRLTVT.

The chain combines TRBV27 with TRBJ1-2; maybe TRBD1 (6 bases). With 2 bases removed from V and 3 bases from J, the gap between germline ends came to 10 bases. The germline CDR1 and CDR2 sequences are MNHEY and SMNVEV (reference sequence). This CDR3 has 14 residues. CDR3 sequence: CASSLDRIHYGYTF. The CDR3, as DNA: TGTGCCAGCAGTTTAGACAGGATCCACTATGGCTACACCTTC.

This clone was seen only once. The chain is built from TRBV7-2 and TRBJ2-1, with 8 bases aligning to TRBD2. V lost 5 bases, J lost 4 bases, and 13 bases stayed unmatched. This CDR3 spans 17 amino acids. Germline assignment: CDR1 SGHTA and CDR2 FQGNSA. The CDR3 DNA reads as TGTGCCAGCAGCCCACTGGGGGGCGGGGGGCGTTACAATGAGCAGTTCTTC. Translating it yields CASSPLGGGGRYNEQFF.

The chain has TRBV7-2 and TRBJ2-7, with 14 bases identical to TRBD2. V was pared by 5 bases and J by 1 base, with 7 bases of the junction left unmatched. In germline, CDR1 is SGHTA, CDR2 FQGNSA. CDR3 length: 17 residues. CDR3 bases: TGTGCCAGCAGCCGGACTAGCGGGGGGCCCTTTTCCTACGAGCAGTACTTC. Amino acids: CASSRTSGGPFSYEQYF.

This chain links TRBV11-2 with TRBJ2-5; D is undetermined. Trimming took off 5 bases at V and 3 bases at J, with 25 bases between the two ends. The germline V gene has CDR1 SGHAT and CDR2 FQNNGV. The CDR3 totals 18 residues. The CDR3 DNA is TGTGCCAGCAGCATTAGTAAGGAGTGGCAGCCAGTAAAAGAGACCCAGTACTTC. Encoded protein: CASSISKEWQPVKETQYF.

The chain employs TRBV20-1 and TRBJ2-7; TRBD2 agrees at 9 bases. Per germline, CDR1 DFQATT and CDR2 SNEGSKA (reference sequence). The J segment lost 2 bases and the V segment lost 3 bases, leaving 11 bases of the junction unmatched. The CDR3 runs 16 residues. CDR3 nucleotide sequence: TGCAGTGCTAGTTTTCTAAGCGGGGGGCCCCCCTACGAGCAGTACTTC. The encoded protein is CSASFLSGGPPYEQYF.

The V gene is TRBV6-2 or TRBV6-3, the J gene TRBJ1-6, with 8 bases that match TRBD1. V dropped 0 bases and J dropped 7; count of bases not matched to a gene: 2. CDR1 is MNHEY, CDR2 SVGEGT, per germline. This CDR3 is 15 amino acids long. The CDR3 DNA follows: TGTGCCAGCAGTTACTCGAGGACAGGGAATTCACCCCTCCACTTT. This encodes CASSYSRTGNSPLHF.

This chain uses TRBV5-1 with TRBJ2-1, with TRBD1 as a possible D gene (5 bases). CDR3 size: 12 residues. Germline loops: CDR1 SGHRS, CDR2 YFSETQ. The ends were cut back, 3 bases at V and 8 bases at J, with 9 bases in the middle. The DNA of the CDR3 is TGCGCCAGCAGCTATGACAGAGATGAGCAGTTCTTC. It yields the protein CASSYDRDEQFF.

V gene TRBV5-1 combines with J gene TRBJ1-1, with D unresolved. This CDR3 comprises 14 residues. Germline V gives CDR1 SGHRS, CDR2 YFSETQ. With 0 bases removed from V and 0 bases from J, the gap between germline ends came to 6 bases. CDR3 sequence (DNA): TGCGCCAGCAGCTTGGGGGCAGTGAACACTGAAGCTTTCTTT. Amino acid sequence: CASSLGAVNTEAFF.

The chain joins TRBV5-1 to TRBJ1-3; 7 bases fit TRBD1. The J segment lost 1 base and the V segment lost 4 bases, leaving 2 bases of the junction unmatched. The CDR3 is 14 residues long. Per germline, CDR1 SGHRS and CDR2 YFSETQ. CDR3 sequence (DNA): TGCGCCAGCAGCGGGACAGATTCTGGAAACACCATATATTTT. Protein product: CASSGTDSGNTIYF.

The chain joins TRBV19 to TRBJ2-7; D possibly corresponds to TRBD1 (6 bases). The CDR3 has 14 residues. Trimming cost V 10 bases and J 4 bases, with 20 bases left between them. Germline V CDR1 and CDR2: LNHDA, SQIVND (reference sequence). The CDR3 DNA reads as TGTGCCACGAAGGGGGACAAGATTAGGTACGAGCAGTACTTC. It yields the protein CATKGDKIRYEQYF. Looking up the rest from reference TRBV19 and TRBJ2-7 gives the full variable domain: DGGITQSPKYLFRKEGQNVTLSCEQNLNHDAMYWYRQDPGQGLRLIYYSQIVNDFQKGDIAEGYSVSREKKESFPLTVTSAQKNPTAFYLCATKGDKIRYEQYFGPGTRLTVT.

Only a few counts were recorded for this clone. The gene calls are TRBV2 and TRBJ1-2, with D maybe TRBD1 (6 bases). Germline V gene sequence: CDR1 SNHLY, CDR2 FYNNEI. Trimming took off 2 bases at V and 9 bases at J, with 13 bases between the two ends. The CDR3 has 13 amino acids. CDR3 loop: CASSEYAGTRYTF. The CDR3 DNA reads as TGTGCCAGCAGTGAATACGCAGGGACACGCTACACCTTC.

Of note for this clone: This specimen includes other DNA sequences encoding the same CDR3. The V gene is TRBV5-1, the J gene TRBJ2-1; 12 bases match TRBD2. V lost 0 bases, J lost 7 bases, and 2 bases stayed unmatched. The CDR3 length is 15 residues. From germline, CDR1 is SGHRS and CDR2 YFSETQ. The CDR3 coding sequence is TGCGCCAGCAGCTTGGGGCTAGCGGGGGGGAATGAGCAGTTCTTC. This gives the protein CASSLGLAGGNEQFF.

This clone was observed once. This chain connects TRBV3-1 (or the pseudogene TRBV3-2) to TRBJ2-4; 7 bases are a match to TRBD1. The trim removed 6 bases at V and 2 bases at J, leaving 16 bases unmatched. This CDR3 is built from 18 residues. Germline assignment: CDR1 LGHDT and CDR2 YNNKEL (reference sequence). Written as DNA, the CDR3 is TGTGCCAGCAGTTATACCTGGGACAGCGAGAGTTCCAAAAACATTCAGTACTTC. It encodes CASSYTWDSESSKNIQYF.

J is TRBJ2-7 and V is TRBV28, with D tentatively TRBD1 (5 bases). Germline lookup yields CDR1 MDHEN and CDR2 SYDVKM. V was trimmed by 2 bases and J by 9 bases, leaving 23 bases between them. The CDR3 covers 16 residues. The CDR3, as DNA: TGTGCCAGCAGTTTAGCGTCGGCAGGGCAACTACGTGGGCAGTACTTC. This sequence encodes CASSLASAGQLRGQYF.

The rearrangement uses TRBV29-1 and TRBJ1-5, with no clear D. Germline V gene sequence: CDR1 SQVTM, CDR2 ANQGSEA. The CDR3 is 12 residues long. V was trimmed by 5 bases and J by 1 base, leaving 6 bases between them. The CDR3 nucleotides are TGCAGCGTTCGAGAGAGCAATCAGCCCCAGCATTTT. This sequence encodes CSVRESNQPQHF. Using reference TRBV29-1 and TRBJ1-5 for the parts outside the CDR3, the full variable domain is SAVISQKPSRDICQRGTSLTIQCQVDSQVTMMFWYRQQPGQSLTLIATANQGSEATYESGFVIDKFPISRPNLTFSTLTVSNMSPEDSSIYLCSVRESNQPQHFGDGTRLSIL.

The sample holds a few counts of this clone. Within the sample, other DNA sequences also encode this same CDR3. V gene TRBV6-5 combines with J gene TRBJ1-1, with D hard to call. CDR3 length: 11 amino acids. V lost 8 bases and J lost 5, with 9 bases in between. Per the germline V gene, CDR1 is MNHEY and CDR2 is SVGAGI. CDR3 region: CASLRGTEAFF. The CDR3 bases are TGTGCCAGCCTACGAGGAACTGAAGCTTTCTTT.

CDR3: CAISESRGGEEKLFF. The DNA of the CDR3 is TGTGCCATCAGTGAGTCAAGGGGTGGGGAAGAAAAACTGTTTTTT. This rearrangement joins TRBV10-3 to TRBJ1-4; D possibly corresponds to TRBD1 (5 bases). V shed 0 bases and J shed 8 bases, with 13 bases lying between them. Looked up from germline, CDR1 is ENHRY and CDR2 is SYGVKD. This CDR3 is built from 15 residues.

The V and J genes are TRBV24-1 and TRBJ2-3, with 8 bases matching TRBD2. The CDR3 is 16 amino acids. Germline V CDR1 and CDR2: KGHDR, SFDVKD. With V trimmed by 6 bases and J by 3 bases, 10 bases remained unmatched. Here the CDR3 reads CATSNSPGLGTDTQYF. In DNA form, the CDR3 reads TGTGCCACCAGTAACTCTCCGGGACTAGGGACAGATACGCAGTATTTT.

CDR3 protein: CASSYFPGRLAGGRETQYF. CDR3 DNA sequence: TGTGCCAGCAGTTACTTCCCAGGACGACTAGCGGGGGGCCGGGAGACCCAGTACTTC. V is TRBV6-2 or TRBV6-3 and J is TRBJ2-5, with 13 bases matching TRBD2. CDR3 length: 19 residues. Unmatched junction bases numbered 13, after V lost 1 base and J lost 5 bases. In germline, CDR1 is MNHEY, CDR2 SVGEGT.

This chain joins TRBV25-1 and TRBJ2-5; weak D call: TRBD1 (7 bases). This CDR3 contains 16 residues. Germline V gene lookup returns CDR1 MGHDK and CDR2 SYGVNS. Trimming pared 8 bases from V and 1 base from J, leaving 20 bases between. CDR3 in amino acids: CASGGASRGFQETQYF. The CDR3 DNA reads as TGTGCCAGCGGCGGGGCGTCCAGGGGGTTCCAAGAGACCCAGTACTTC.

The chain couples TRBV5-1 to TRBJ2-3; 7 bases agree with TRBD1. The CDR3 is 14 residues long. Germline CDR1 reads SGHRS; CDR2 reads YFSETQ. V shed 5 bases and J 4 bases; nucleotides not matched to a gene: 7. The CDR3 region has the DNA TGCGCCAGCAGACTGACAGGGCCGCCAGATACGCAGTATTTT. This codes for CASRLTGPPDTQYF.

This clone was observed once. This chain links TRBV5-6 with TRBJ2-1; 10 bases map to TRBD2. The V gene's germline CDR1 is SGHDT and CDR2 YYEEEE. The CDR3 covers 15 residues. The trim removed 2 bases at V and 7 bases at J, leaving 6 bases unmatched. This chain's CDR3 is CASSFSGGLGNEQFF. The CDR3 region has the DNA TGTGCCAGCAGCTTTAGCGGGGGGCTCGGGAATGAGCAGTTCTTC.